This entry is about one T cell receptor beta chain. cDNA libraries for TCR beta contained unique molecular identifiers. TCRdb re-derived calls from the PCR reads in MiXCR, one entry per CDR3 protein. The sample carries roughly 800,000 distinct CDR3 sequences, less than 35% recorded once. The record originates from a study of post-analysis software for immune sequencing data. Study in general: As for disease course, relapsing-remitting, secondary progressive and progressive-relapsing multiple sclerosis were all included.

This TCR came from a girl aged 10-17 years with multiple sclerosis. The material sequenced was blood.

DNA for the CDR3: TGCAGTGCTCTAGAAGGCGCGAGGAACACTGAAGCTTTCTTT. This encodes CSALEGARNTEAFF. The chain has TRBV20-1 and TRBJ1-1; no clear D gene. There are 14 residues in the CDR3. V lost 5 bases, J lost 1 base, and 14 bases lay in between. Germline V gives CDR1 DFQATT, CDR2 SNEGSKA (reference sequence).